This TCR beta chain was captured by sequencing in a study of cytomegalovirus exposure and HLA in healthy donors. Turning to the study itself: Among fewer than 500 genotyped donors, approximately 80% fell in the Caucasian-associated ancestry cluster.

General study results and limits: The presence/absence work took it that sequencing depth was about the same across donors. Three CMV-associated chains proved CMV antigen-specific in vitro.

This PCR relied on a set of 60 Vbeta primers and 13 Jbeta primers. Sequenced by immunoSEQ multiplex PCR; TCRdb stores in-frame clones only, minus some. The repertoire includes 150,000 to 250,000 clones, 82% of them detected once, and 6.5% sits in the top ten. Turning to this clone: Its antigen is still unknown.

This CDR3 has 14 amino acids. Trimming took off 4 bases at V and 8 bases at J, with 18 bases between the two ends. In germline, CDR1 is SGHRS, CDR2 YFSETQ. The material sequenced was PBMCs. The sequence derives from a woman aged 45-59 years in good health and CMV-seropositive. The genes are TRBV5-1 and TRBJ1-2, with a possible D match to TRBD1 (6 bases). DNA for the CDR3: TGCGCCAGCAGCCTAGGACTGGGGGCGGAAGGCTACACCTTC. Amino acid sequence: CASSLGLGAEGYTF.